The 17 T cell receptor beta chains reported below all come from one sample, sequenced in a study of cytomegalovirus exposure and HLA in healthy donors. PCR was performed using 60 Vbeta and 13 Jbeta primers. The table came from immunoSEQ multiplex PCR; TCRdb's copy has only in-frame clones and leaves some out. The table lists 200,000 to 250,000 clones, about three quarters of them singletons, with more than 1.5% in the top ten. Sequenced sample: PBMCs. Receptor source: a man aged 18 to 30 in good health and CMV-seronegative.

The chain is built from TRBV7-3 and TRBJ1-2; 7 bases line up with TRBD1. Germline CDR1 is SGHTA and CDR2 is FQGTGA. This CDR3 is 13 amino acids long. The CDR3 DNA sequence: TGTGTCTTACCAGGCAGGGGGAACTATGGCTACACCTTC. Translated, it gives CVLPGRGNYGYTF.

This clone was found a few times. The genes are TRBV9 and TRBJ2-1, with 8 bases aligning to TRBD2. The CDR3 is 15 amino acids. J gave up 5 bases and V 0 bases, and 4 bases lay outside the gene matches. Germline CDR1 is SGDLS and CDR2 is YYNGEE. The CDR3 loop reads CASSVGGGGNNEQFF. The CDR3 region has the DNA TGTGCCAGCAGCGTAGGCGGCGGGGGGAACAATGAGCAGTTCTTC. Together with reference TRBV9 and TRBJ2-1, the CDR3 gives the full variable domain: DSGVTQTPKHLITATGQRVTLRCSPRSGDLSVYWYQQSLDQGLQFLIQYYNGEERAKGNILERFSAQQFPDLHSELNLSSLELGDSALYFCASSVGGGGNNEQFFGPGTRLTVL.

The rearrangement joins TRBV6-5 to TRBJ2-1; 7 positions agree with TRBD1. The germline V gene encodes CDR1 MNHEY and CDR2 SVGAGI. J was trimmed by 5 bases and V by 7 bases; bases with no gene match: 5. The CDR3 has 13 amino acids. The CDR3 bases are TGTGCCAGCACCCGACAGGGAAACAATGAGCAGTTCTTC. As protein: CASTRQGNNEQFF.

The chain carries TRBV14 and TRBJ2-1, with D possibly being TRBD2 (6 bases). With 1 base removed from V and 5 bases from J, the gap between germline ends came to 15 bases. The CDR3 runs 16 residues. Germline V lookup: CDR1 SGHDN, CDR2 FVKESK. The CDR3 spells CASSQGWRGGDNEQFF. CDR3 sequence (DNA): TGTGCCAGCAGCCAAGGGTGGCGGGGTGGTGACAATGAGCAGTTCTTC.

The rearrangement links TRBV9 to TRBJ2-5; TRBD1 matches at 10 bases. The ends lost 4 bases at V and 14 bases at J; junction bases unmatched: 20. Germline V gives CDR1 SGDLS, CDR2 YYNGEE. There are 16 residues in the CDR3. Here the CDR3 reads CASSPSRLGVDRGIYF. The CDR3 nucleotides are TGTGCCAGCAGCCCTAGCCGGTTGGGGGTGGACAGGGGGATCTACTTC.

In the case of this clone: The junction departs from the called germline gene at one end, perhaps through a read error. J is TRBJ2-7 and V is TRBV7-9; TRBD2 matches at 9 bases. Germline CDR1 SEHNR, CDR2 FQNEAQ (reference sequence). The CDR3 loop spans 15 amino acids. This CDR3 reads CSSSLIGLAGDEQYF. The DNA of the CDR3 is TGTTCCAGCAGCCTCATCGGATTAGCGGGAGACGAGCAGTACTTC.

The V and J genes are TRBV4-3 and TRBJ2-5; no reliable D call. The CDR3 contains 13 residues. V lost 1 base, J lost 5 bases, and 8 bases lay in between. Germline CDR1 LGHNA, CDR2 YSLEER. In DNA form, the CDR3 reads TGCGCCAGCAGCCAAGCGCGGTGGGAGACCCAGTACTTC. This gives the protein CASSQARWETQYF.

The chain carries TRBV11-2 and TRBJ2-5; TRBD2 might be the D (5 bases). The V gene lost 5 bases and the J gene lost 9 bases, with 13 bases spanning the gap. The CDR3 contains 12 residues. The germline V gene has CDR1 SGHAT and CDR2 FQNNGV. CDR3: CASSPEMEAQYF. As DNA, the CDR3 is TGTGCCAGCAGCCCAGAGATGGAGGCCCAGTACTTC.

For the CDR3, the DNA is TGTGCCAGCAGACCGGGACAGGCCAGAATCAGGTGGAGTCTAACGCGGCCCCAGCATTTT. It translates to CASRPGQARIRWSLTRPQHF. This chain links TRBV28 with TRBJ1-5, with TRBD1 identical over 8 bases. Germline V gene sequence: CDR1 MDHEN, CDR2 SYDVKM. V lost 6 bases, J lost 9 bases, and 28 bases stayed unmatched. The CDR3 is 20 residues long.

V usage is TRBV4-1 and J usage is TRBJ2-6, with 8 bases fitting TRBD1. There are 15 residues in the CDR3. The V gene's germline CDR1 is MGHRA and CDR2 YSYEKL. Trimming removed 2 bases from V and 12 bases from J; junction bases left unmatched: 9. CDR3 sequence reads: CASSQTSGGEGVLTF. The CDR3 nucleotides are TGCGCCAGCAGCCAAACCTCAGGGGGCGAAGGCGTCCTGACTTTC.

The rearrangement uses TRBV5-4 and TRBJ2-7; 8 bases are shared with TRBD1. With V trimmed by 1 base and J by 5 bases, 2 bases remained unmatched. The germline V gene has CDR1 SGHNT and CDR2 YYREEE (reference sequence). This CDR3 is built from 13 residues. The CDR3 spells CASSLQGADEQYF. CDR3 bases: TGTGCCAGCAGCTTGCAGGGGGCGGACGAGCAGTACTTC.

The V call is TRBV5-5, the J call TRBJ2-7, with 7 bases fitting TRBD1. The CDR3 extends over 15 amino acids. V lost 0 bases and J lost 2; bases outside the gene matches: 5. Germline V gives CDR1 SGHKS, CDR2 YYEKEE (reference sequence). The CDR3 protein is CASSLGQGVAYEQYF. The DNA of the CDR3 is TGTGCCAGCAGCTTGGGGCAGGGGGTTGCCTACGAGCAGTACTTC.

V usage is TRBV4-3 and J usage is TRBJ2-1, with D unresolved. Trimming stripped 1 base from V and 5 bases from J, with 6 bases between. This CDR3 spans 13 amino acids. Germline-derived CDR1 and CDR2 are LGHNA and YSLEER. The CDR3 loop is CASSQGVHNEQFF. DNA for the CDR3: TGCGCCAGCAGCCAAGGAGTCCACAATGAGCAGTTCTTC.

This clone was seen only once. The rearrangement joins TRBV2 to TRBJ1-2, with a tentative D call TRBD1 (6 bases). CDR1 is SNHLY, CDR2 FYNNEI, per germline. CDR3 length: 13 residues. Trimming cost V 4 bases and J 8 bases, with 14 bases left between them. CDR3 region: CASSGQEVRGYTF. The CDR3 nucleotides read TGTGCCAGCAGTGGACAGGAGGTGAGAGGCTACACCTTC. The complete variable domain, with remaining parts taken from reference TRBV2 and TRBJ1-2, reads EPEVTQTPSHQVTQMGQEVILRCVPISNHLYFYWYRQILGQKVEFLVSFYNNEISEKSEIFDDQFSVERPDGSNFTLKIRSTKLEDSAMYFCASSGQEVRGYTFGSGTRLTVV.

This chain joins TRBV7-9 and TRBJ2-1, with D perhaps TRBD1 (6 bases). CDR3 size: 14 residues. The V end was cut by 4 bases, the J end by 5 bases, with 12 bases between. CDR1 and CDR2 (germline): SEHNR, FQNEAQ (reference sequence). The CDR3 is CASSYTGLNNEQFF. In nucleotides, the CDR3 is TGTGCCAGCAGCTACACAGGGCTGAACAATGAGCAGTTCTTC.

In DNA, the CDR3 is TGTGCCAGCAGACAAACAAGGGAGGCCGGGGAGCTGTTTTTT. Protein product: CASRQTREAGELFF. The genes are TRBV28 and TRBJ2-2; D might be TRBD2 (6 bases). Trimming cost V 6 bases and J 6 bases, with 14 bases left between them. Germline-derived CDR1 and CDR2 are MDHEN and SYDVKM. The CDR3 is 14 residues long.

The chain is built from TRBV9 and TRBJ2-3; 10 bases are shared with TRBD2. Germline V gene data show CDR1 as SGDLS and CDR2 as YYNGEE. This CDR3 spans 19 amino acids. With 6 bases clipped from V and 5 bases from J, the junction kept 21 bases outside the gene matches. The CDR3 DNA reads TGTGCCAGCAATAGTCTATCGAGCGGGGGGGCGGTTTCTTTAGATACGCAGTATTTT. Translating it yields CASNSLSSGGAVSLDTQYF.